Sequencing of this T cell receptor beta chain was carried out in a study of cytomegalovirus exposure and HLA in healthy donors. On the study more broadly: The 120 validation repertoires used the same platform as the roughly 700 first-cohort repertoires (as reported by a later analysis). General study points: A subsequent analysis found that TCR clusters from the first cohort also tended to co-occur in the 120 or so validation repertoires, with 90% to 95% of cluster scores above 0. Researchers catalogued 150 or so TCR beta chains as cytomegalovirus-associated.

The study drew the donors from its approximately 110-subject validation cohort, separate from the approximately 700-subject first cohort. Germline V gives CDR1 SEHNR, CDR2 FQNEAQ (reference sequence). The V end lost 5 bases, the J end lost 7 bases, and 20 bases lay between the germline ends. The CDR3 is 16 residues long. For this clone: Its cognate antigen is unknown.

Profiling relied on immunoSEQ multiplex PCR, and the TCRdb table lists in-frame clones only, not all of them. The table includes about 120,000 clones, roughly 88% detected once. The origin of this receptor is a man in his late teens or twenties in good health and CMV-seronegative. The J gene is TRBJ1-4, the V gene TRBV7-9; no clear D gene. The sample comprised PBMCs. CDR3 in DNA: TGTGCCAGCAGCGCATCCGGCGTGCAACTAACTGAAAAACTGTTTTTT. Encoded protein: CASSASGVQLTEKLFF.